The sequence of this T cell receptor (beta chain) was determined in a study of vaccination and CD4 T cells after COVID-19. Study-level background: Cells received overlapping spike peptides from SARS-CoV-2, HCoV-NL63, HCoV-OC43 and HCoV-229E as stimulation. Treatment of control cultures consisted of a CEFX pool, an HIV-1 Nef pool, or no peptide.

V dropped 3 bases and J dropped 5 bases, with 13 bases sitting between them. This CDR3 comprises 13 residues. Germline CDR1 reads DFQATT; CDR2 reads SNEGSKA (reference sequence). Treatment defined: roughly ten-day PBMC culture with coronavirus spike peptide pools or control peptides (ViraFEST assay). During the years 2011-2018, before the COVID-19 pandemic, the unexposed donor's CD4+ T cells were collected. For ViraFEST, peptide pools expanded antigen-specific T cells, after which the TCRs were sequenced. Cultured CD4+ T cell DNA was sequenced using the Oncomine TCR Beta short-read assay. In TCRdb, the PCR reads were re-called with MiXCR into one record per CDR3 protein. The table has approximately 9,800 distinct CDR3 sequences, roughly two fifths seen once; the top ten hold 9.5% to 15%. Study-wide results and limits: Among those convalescent, a median about 85% of reactive clones emerged solely post-vaccination.

This clonotype was detected only a few times. As yet, its antigen is unknown. The chain uses TRBV20-1 and TRBJ1-1; D might be TRBD1 (6 bases). The clonotype comes from a human donor in good health. Source material: CD4+ T cells from blood, cultured in vitro. CDR3 in amino acids: CSAREQGRTEAFF. The CDR3 nucleotides are TGCAGTGCTAGGGAACAGGGTAGGACTGAAGCTTTCTTT.